This TCR beta chain was documented in a study of blood T cells in healthy people across ages (dated by TCRdb to about 2015). In the study overall: In model experiments, roughly one uniquely barcoded TCR beta cDNA molecule per two T cells was captured by template switching. Using deep sequencing normalized with unique cDNA molecular identifiers, the study measured how TCR beta repertoire diversity changes with age. The donors were split into four age groups: young (average around 15 years), middle-aged (around 40), aged (62) and long-lived (approximately 89). To avoid experimental bias, donors of different ages were distributed randomly across sequencing lanes. The study analyzed two additional independent replicas of 1 million unique cDNA reads from the same blood draw for two donors, one aged 18 to 29 and one aged 80 or older.

The paper as a whole reports these results and caveats: Compared with the aged group, the long-lived group had more naive CD4+ T cells, fewer expanded clones and increased TCR diversity, suggesting age selection. The percentage of naive T cells measured by flow cytometry correlated strongly with observed TCR beta diversity. The CMV infection status of donors was not known, potentially confounding age-related changes in expanded clonotypes. As age increased, observed TCR beta diversity per million T cells dropped in a roughly linear way, and a significant reduction was already evident by age about 40. Because profiling used bulk unsorted PBMCs, naive and antigen-experienced compartments could not be compared conclusively. Estimates of total diversity from one million sequenced T cells were regarded as lower bounds and underestimates.

The CDR3 sequence holds 15 residues, the cysteine and phenylalanine included. Just CDR3 DNA is preserved here, 45 bases in frame from base 1. The germline V gene encodes CDR1 MDHEN and CDR2 SYDVKM. Trimming takes 4 bases off V and 5 bases off J; junction bases not matched to a gene: 6. Systemically healthy Caucasian individuals from Russia, 35 to 40 in total and aged roughly 6 to 100 years, were included as donors. Each donor gave 8 to 10 milliliters of peripheral blood, collected into EDTA-treated Vacutainer tubes. Ficoll-Paque density-gradient centrifugation was used to isolate PBMCs, with at least 7 million per sample. Trizol reagent was used to extract total RNA from PBMCs, with at least 6 micrograms per sample. For every donor, flow cytometry on a PBMC aliquot measured the percentage of naive CD45RAhigh/CD27high T cells. Library preparation was by 5' RACE. The listed sequencing device is Illumina HiSeq 2500. The second PCR ran for about 7 to 11 cycles and used a J-beta primer mix along with a sample-barcoded 5' primer. A unique molecular identifier was introduced onto each TCR beta cDNA molecule by a template-switch 5' adaptor carrying 12 random nucleotides. Each sample yielded at least 2.5 million CDR3-containing paired-end reads. All of the RNA was converted into first-strand cDNA using the Mint cDNA synthesis kit, with a TRBC-specific oligonucleotide serving as the primer. Following uracil-DNA glycosylase treatment, all cDNA underwent a first 18-cycle PCR with the universal primers M1SS and BC2_uni_R. Concerning the study's data processing: For normalization, 1 million high-quality reads were randomly selected from each sample, with every read carrying a distinct molecular identifier. Reads with shared molecular identifiers were discarded instead of being binned into consensus sequences. MiTCR, with a Q25 quality threshold and the strictest error-elimination algorithm, was used for CDR3 identification, clonotype clustering and error correction. A nonparametric unseen species model with Euler transformation was used to estimate a lower bound on total TCR beta diversity. TCRdb redid the processing of the public reads, applying fastp at Q25 and MiXCR, and retained in-frame beta chains. A single entry per CDR3 protein holds the most common genes and DNA from its merged rows. TCRdb, not the original authors, processed these V and J calls. The table for this sample lists approximately 1.5 million distinct CDR3 sequences; almost 35% of them were counted only once. The top ten hold roughly 10% of the sample.

As concerns this clonotype: What this receptor recognizes is not known. Base qualities are not recorded, but no much larger clone differs from it by a single base.

Input material: blood. This receptor was taken from a woman under 40 in good health. Recombination joined TRBV28 with TRBJ1-2; 11 middle bases align to TRBD1. CDR3 region: CASSSRTGGRYGYTF. The nucleotide sequence is TGTGCCAGCAGTTCCAGGACAGGGGGCCGGTATGGCTACACCTTC.